This passage covers 7 T cell receptor beta chains from one sample sequenced in a study of T cell changes during pregnancy in multiple sclerosis. Method: immunoSEQ multiplex PCR; TCRdb's copy keeps in-frame clones and lacks some. Counted here are about 40,000 clones, roughly 90% occurring once; the ten biggest clones make up roughly 13%. The sequencing here drew on CD8+ T cells from peripheral blood mononuclear cells, taken in the first trimester of pregnancy. Every receptor here comes from a female donor with multiple sclerosis, enrolled in a pregnancy study.

This chain links TRBV2 with TRBJ1-4, with D possibly being TRBD1 (5 bases). The CDR3 extends over 16 amino acids. Trimming left V 1 base short and J 6 bases short, with 15 bases between. Germline V gene lookup returns CDR1 SNHLY and CDR2 FYNNEI. CDR3 region: CASSEGVGGDDEKLFF. CDR3 nucleotide sequence: TGTGCCAGCAGTGAAGGGGTTGGAGGGGATGATGAAAAACTGTTTTTT.

This chain links TRBV18 with TRBJ2-7; 9 bases align to TRBD2. The V gene's germline CDR1 is KGHSH and CDR2 LQKENI. V was clipped by 3 bases and J by 2 bases; unmatched bases: 5. There are 15 residues in the CDR3. The chain's CDR3 is CASSPRTSVTYEQYF. CDR3 coding DNA: TGTGCCAGCTCACCTAGGACTAGCGTCACCTACGAGCAGTACTTC.

The chain employs TRBV6-5 and TRBJ2-7, with D perhaps matching TRBD1 (5 bases). Germline CDR1 and CDR2: MNHEY and SVGAGI. This CDR3 spans 13 amino acids. V gave up 2 bases and J gave up 1 base, with 6 bases separating them. CDR3 in DNA: TGTGCCAGCAGTTACGGGGCTTCCTACGAGCAGTACTTC. It codes for CASSYGASYEQYF.

The chain recombines TRBV2 with TRBJ2-1; 10 bases align to TRBD2. From germline, CDR1 is SNHLY and CDR2 FYNNEI. The CDR3 contains 15 residues. Germline trimming cut 7 bases from V and 2 bases from J; bases unmatched to any gene: 5. This CDR3 is CASKSSGGPYNEQFF. CDR3 bases: TGTGCCAGCAAGAGTAGCGGGGGGCCCTACAATGAGCAGTTCTTC.

This sequence joins TRBV9 and TRBJ1-1; D is possibly TRBD1 (6 bases). The CDR3 covers 19 residues. Germline V CDR1 and CDR2: SGDLS, YYNGEE. V gave up 4 bases and J gave up 3 bases, with 28 bases separating them. For the CDR3, the DNA is TGTGCCAGCAGCCCAAACTCAGGGGCGCTAGTTCTTAGGGACACTGAAGCTTTCTTT. This translates into CASSPNSGALVLRDTEAFF.

This clone was observed once. CDR3 DNA sequence: TGTGCCAGCAGTTTATCAGGGGGTAACTATGGCTACACCTTC. This translates into CASSLSGGNYGYTF. The chain couples TRBV27 to TRBJ1-2; perhaps TRBD1 as D (6 bases). V lost 0 bases to trimming and J lost 1 base, with 6 bases between them. This CDR3 region has 14 residues. In germline, CDR1 is MNHEY, CDR2 SMNVEV (reference sequence).

The gene calls are TRBV6-1 and TRBJ2-2; TRBD2 aligns across 10 bases. Trimming took 2 bases from V and 4 from J; bases not matched to a gene: 1. Germline V gives CDR1 MNHNS, CDR2 SASEGT. The CDR3 contains 15 residues. The CDR3 spells CASSETSGVTGELFF. The CDR3 region has the DNA TGTGCCAGCAGTGAAACTAGCGGGGTCACCGGGGAGCTGTTTTTT.